This is a list of T cell receptor beta chains from one sample in a study of CD8 T cells in Susac syndrome. TCRdb independently ran MiXCR on the immunoSEQ multiplex PCR reads; one entry per CDR3 protein. This sample has roughly 84,000 distinct CDR3 sequences, with roughly 96% found just once. Sequenced sample: CD8+ T cells from PBMCs. These receptors all stem from a human donor with Susac syndrome. Each CDR3 is given with its conserved first and last residue. A D gene is named only where the DNA matches it firmly. Clone sizes are given selectively: once, few, many, or a class where the clone is expanded.

V gene	J gene	clone size	D gene	CDR3 DNA	CDR3 protein
TRBV7-8	TRBJ2-3	NA	NA	TGTGCCAGCAGCCACCGATTTCCCACAGATACGCAGTATTTT	CASSHRFPTDTQYF
TRBV20-1	TRBJ1-5	NA	NA	TGCAGTGCTACCCCCCCCTATCGGCCCCAGCATTTT	CSATPPYRPQHF
TRBV29-1	TRBJ2-3	NA	NA	TGCAGCGACTTACAGGGTGCAGATACGCAGTATTTT	CSDLQGADTQYF
TRBV7-9	TRBJ1-1	NA	NA	TGTGCCAGCAGCTCGAATCGGGGCCTGGGGAACACTGAAGCTTTCTTT	CASSSNRGLGNTEAFF
TRBV9	TRBJ2-5	NA	NA	TGTGCCAGCAGCGCCGGGACAACCCAAGAGACCCAGTACTTC	CASSAGTTQETQYF
TRBV15	TRBJ2-1	NA	TRBD1	TGTGCCACCAGCAGAGATCCCCGGACAGGCAGGGATGAGCAGTTCTTC	CATSRDPRTGRDEQFF
TRBV28	TRBJ2-7	NA	NA	TGTGCCAGCAGTCCCCATGGGGGTAGGCGTTCCTACGAGCAGTACTTC	CASSPHGGRRSYEQYF
TRBV30	TRBJ2-1	NA	TRBD2	TGTGCCTGGAGGAGAACGGGGGAGGGCCGACATGAGCAGTTCTTC	CAWRRTGEGRHEQFF
TRBV7-2	TRBJ2-3	NA	NA	TGTGCCAGCAGCTCCGACCTGAGGGAAGATACGCAGTATTTT	CASSSDLREDTQYF
TRBV7-3	TRBJ2-1	NA	NA	TGTGCCAGCAGCTTAGGCGGCCCCCCCGTCAATGAGCAGTTCTTC	CASSLGGPPVNEQFF
TRBV20-1	TRBJ1-2	NA	TRBD1	TGCAGTGCTCCTGTGGGACAGGGACCCTATGGCTACACCTTC	CSAPVGQGPYGYTF
TRBV15	TRBJ2-2	NA	NA	TGTGCCACCAGCAGAGACCCGACCCTATACACCGGGGAGCTGTTTTTT	CATSRDPTLYTGELFF
TRBV9	TRBJ2-5	NA	NA	TGTGCCAGCAGCGTAGAAGGAACGGTCCAAGAGACCCAGTACTTC	CASSVEGTVQETQYF
TRBV24-1	TRBJ2-1	NA	NA	TGTGCCACCAGTGAAGCAGCCAATGAGCAGTTCTTC	CATSEAANEQFF
TRBV9	TRBJ1-5	NA	NA	TGTGCCAGCAGCGTAGGGCACGGGGACAATCAGCCCCAGCATTTT	CASSVGHGDNQPQHF
TRBV20-1	TRBJ2-5	NA	TRBD2	TGCAGTGCTAGAGCGGCTAGCGGGAGAGACCAAGAGACCCAGTACTTC	CSARAASGRDQETQYF
TRBV25-1	TRBJ1-1	NA	NA	TGTGCCAGCAGTGAATGGGAGGACACTGAAGCTTTCTTT	CASSEWEDTEAFF
TRBV9	TRBJ2-3	NA	TRBD2	TGTGCCAGCAGTGCTAGCGGGGGAAGCACAGATACGCAGTATTTT	CASSASGGSTDTQYF
TRBV5-4	TRBJ2-7	NA	NA	TGTGCCACGAACACGGACCCTAGCTACGAGCAGTACTTC	CATNTDPSYEQYF
TRBV7-8	TRBJ2-2	NA	TRBD1	TGTGCCAGCAGCTTGGGGACAGGGCCGAACACCGGGGAGCTGTTTTTT	CASSLGTGPNTGELFF
TRBV9	TRBJ2-4	NA	TRBD1	TGTGCCAGCAGCGCCGGACAGGGGGGTAACATTCAGTACTTC	CASSAGQGGNIQYF
TRBV14	TRBJ2-5	NA	TRBD1	TGTGCCAGCTCTCGGACAGGGCGGGAAGAGACCCAGTACTTC	CASSRTGREETQYF
TRBV15	TRBJ1-5	NA	NA	TGTGCCACCAGCAGAGTCGGGGACAATCAGCCCCAGCATTTT	CATSRVGDNQPQHF
TRBV19	TRBJ2-1	NA	TRBD2	TGTGCCAGTACCGAAGCGGTTGGAGCGGGGACCAATGAGCAGTTCTTC	CASTEAVGAGTNEQFF
TRBV28	TRBJ2-3	NA	NA	TGTGCCAGCAGTTACTTCCTGTTTTCAGATACGCAGTATTTT	CASSYFLFSDTQYF
TRBV20-1	TRBJ2-1	once	NA	TGCAGTGCTAGACGGTACAATGAGCAGTTCTTC	CSARRYNEQFF
TRBV9	TRBJ1-5	NA	NA	TGTGCCAGCAGCGTAGCTGGGGGTAGGCAGCCCCAGCATTTT	CASSVAGGRQPQHF
TRBV30	TRBJ2-1	NA	TRBD2	TGTGCCTGGAGTGTTGGAGCGGGAGTCAGAAATGAGCAGTTCTTC	CAWSVGAGVRNEQFF
TRBV4-3	TRBJ2-1	NA	NA	TGCGCCAGCAGCCAAGATTCCGGACATAGCTACAATGAGCAGTTCTTC	CASSQDSGHSYNEQFF
TRBV24-1	TRBJ2-7	NA	NA	TGTGCCACCAGTGATCCTGACTCCCACGAGCAGTACTTC	CATSDPDSHEQYF
TRBV5-8	TRBJ2-3	once	TRBD2	TGTGCCAGCAGTCCCGCGGTAGCGGGAGATACGCAGTATTTT	CASSPAVAGDTQYF
TRBV20-1	TRBJ2-5	NA	NA	TGCAGTGCTAGAGATGGCAGGGAGGAGACCCAGTACTTC	CSARDGREETQYF
TRBV6-5	TRBJ2-1	NA	TRBD1	TGTGCCAGCAGTTTATCGACAGGGACCGCCTACAATGAGCAGTTCTTC	CASSLSTGTAYNEQFF
TRBV6-5	TRBJ2-7	once	NA	TGTGCCAGCAGTTACCGGTCAGGGGCGGGCGAGCAGTACTTC	CASSYRSGAGEQYF
TRBV4-3	TRBJ2-1	NA	NA	TGCGCCAGCAGCCAAGATCACGTCGGCGGCGTGAGCAATGAGCAGTTCTTC	CASSQDHVGGVSNEQFF
TRBV28	TRBJ2-3	few	NA	TGTGCCAGCTCGGTGGCAGATACGCAGTATTTT	CASSVADTQYF
TRBV29-1	TRBJ2-7	once	TRBD1	TGCAGCGCTGGGACAGACTCCTACGAGCAGTACTTC	CSAGTDSYEQYF
TRBV20-1	TRBJ2-5	NA	NA	TGCAGTCTCGGGCCCCAGTACTTC	CSLGPQYF
TRBV7-9	TRBJ2-2	NA	NA	TGTGCCAGCAGAGGGGCGAACACCGGGGAGCTGTTTTTT	CASRGANTGELFF
TRBV29-1	TRBJ2-1	NA	NA	TGCAGCGCCCTGAATACTAGCCCTAAGAATGAGCAGTTCTTC	CSALNTSPKNEQFF
TRBV28	TRBJ2-1	NA	TRBD2	TGTGCCAGCAGTCCCCCTTTGCGGGAGAAGGCCTACAATGAGCAGTTCTTC	CASSPPLREKAYNEQFF
TRBV7-3	TRBJ2-1	once	TRBD2	TGTGCCAGCAGCCCTCTTAGCGGGAGCTCCTACAATGAGCAGTTCTTC	CASSPLSGSSYNEQFF
TRBV6-1	TRBJ1-5	NA	TRBD1	TGTGCCAGCAAAGACAGGGCGGGATATAGCAATCAGCCCCAGCATTTT	CASKDRAGYSNQPQHF
TRBV20-1	TRBJ2-1	NA	NA	TGCAGTGCTACCGGGACCTCGAGTGAGCAGTTCTTC	CSATGTSSEQFF
TRBV4-2	TRBJ2-3	NA	NA	TGTGCCAGCAGCCGTGCCCCGGGGGATACGCAGTATTTT	CASSRAPGDTQYF